This T cell receptor beta chain was identified in a study of low-dose radiotherapy and immunotherapy resistance in tumors. Overall study context: While receiving nivolumab 240 mg every two weeks, patients also received ipilimumab 1 mg/kg every six weeks, both intravenously. Patients took aspirin 300 mg by mouth once daily. This continued for four cycles, starting on cycle 1 day 1.

Both TCRalpha and TCRbeta chains were reverse transcribed with V-gene-specific primers. TCRs were amplified for roughly 20 PCR cycles with a constant-region primer and V-primer adapter. TCRdb analysed the reads with MiXCR anew, one entry per CDR3 protein. Here the sample spans 6,500 to 8,500 distinct CDR3 sequences, about 53% being singletons. The TCR originated in a human donor with advanced metastatic prostate, ovarian, gallbladder or colorectal cancer (not recorded which). This table probably holds off-target reads from a library built for another chain.

CDR3 loop: CASSSATGGLQFF. CDR3 DNA: TGTGCCAGCAGTTCCGCCACAGGGGGATTACAGTTCTTC. The chain employs TRBV27 and TRBJ2-1, with TRBD1 matching over 8 bases. The CDR3 consists of 13 residues. CDR1 is MNHEY and CDR2 is SMNVEV in the germline V gene (reference sequence). V was pared by 4 bases and J by 13 bases, with 9 bases of the junction left unmatched.